Presented here are 8 T cell receptor beta chains from one specimen sequenced in a study of cytomegalovirus exposure and HLA in healthy donors. Researchers ran the PCR with 60 Vbeta and 13 Jbeta primers. Produced via immunoSEQ multiplex PCR; TCRdb's table is partial and in-frame only. Recorded for this sample: some 200,000 clones. The material sequenced was PBMCs. Source of these receptors: a girl aged 2-10 years in good health and CMV-seropositive.

The chain couples TRBV4-1 to TRBJ1-2, with no clear D. Trimming took off 0 bases at V and 0 bases at J, with 8 bases between the two ends. This CDR3 is 15 amino acids long. The germline gives CDR1 MGHRA, CDR2 YSYEKL. The chain's CDR3 is CASSQDRYSNYGYTF. DNA of the CDR3: TGCGCCAGCAGCCAAGACCGGTACTCTAACTATGGCTACACCTTC.

The rearrangement uses TRBV10-3 and TRBJ2-3, with D possibly matching TRBD2 (6 bases). The germline V gene has CDR1 ENHRY and CDR2 SYGVKD. V lost 6 bases and J 1 base, leaving 11 bases between the germline ends. The CDR3 is 14 amino acids. The CDR3 sequence: CAIRGLIGTDTQYF. The CDR3 region has the DNA TGTGCCATCAGGGGACTGATAGGCACAGATACGCAGTATTTT.

The chain recombines TRBV5-1 with TRBJ1-3; D gene ambiguous. Trimming took 0 bases from V and 4 from J, leaving 8 bases between them. The CDR3 loop spans 14 amino acids. Germline V CDR1 and CDR2: SGHRS, YFSETQ. The CDR3 nucleotides read TGCGCCAGCAGCTTGGTCGGAGGAGGAAACACCATATATTTT. This codes for CASSLVGGGNTIYF.

This chain connects TRBV2 to TRBJ2-2, with TRBD1 matching over 12 bases. The germline CDR1 and CDR2 sequences are SNHLY and FYNNEI. The CDR3 is 15 residues long. With V trimmed by 3 bases and J by 6 bases, 2 bases remained unmatched. The CDR3 sequence is CASSEGTGGAGELFF. For the CDR3, the DNA is TGTGCCAGCAGTGAGGGGACAGGGGGCGCCGGGGAGCTGTTTTTT.

The rearrangement joins TRBV5-1 to TRBJ2-2; 11 bases are a match to TRBD2. The CDR3 covers 17 residues. Germline lookup yields CDR1 SGHRS and CDR2 YFSETQ. V shed 7 bases, J shed 4 bases, and the junction held 12 bases outside the gene matches. As DNA, the CDR3 is TGCGCCAGCGGTCTTTTAGCGGGAGGGCCTGGCACCGGGGAGCTGTTTTTT. Protein sequence: CASGLLAGGPGTGELFF.

The chain recombines TRBV19 with TRBJ2-2, with 11 bases identical to TRBD1. There are 19 residues in the CDR3. The V gene end was trimmed by 5 bases and the J gene end by 5 bases; junction bases not matched to a gene: 16. Germline V gives CDR1 LNHDA, CDR2 SQIVND (reference sequence). Written as DNA, the CDR3 is TGTGCCAGTAGTTCATCTATTAACGGACAGGGGGCGCATACCGGGGAGCTGTTTTTT. Translated, it gives CASSSSINGQGAHTGELFF.

This chain links TRBV9 with TRBJ2-5; TRBD2 aligns across 13 bases. The germline V gene has CDR1 SGDLS and CDR2 YYNGEE. The length of the CDR3 is 16 residues. The V and J ends lost 4 bases and 2 bases, in that order; junction bases with no gene match: 5. The CDR3, as DNA: TGTGCCAGCAGCAGTCGACTAGCGGGGGGACAAGAGACCCAGTACTTC. It encodes CASSSRLAGGQETQYF. Complete variable domain (other parts from reference TRBV9 and TRBJ2-5): DSGVTQTPKHLITATGQRVTLRCSPRSGDLSVYWYQQSLDQGLQFLIQYYNGEERAKGNILERFSAQQFPDLHSELNLSSLELGDSALYFCASSSRLAGGQETQYFGPGTRLLVL.

A remark on this clone: The conserved phenylalanine or tryptophan normally closing the CDR3 is absent here, so this likely arose from a read error. The chain combines TRBV7-9 with TRBJ2-3; perhaps TRBD2 as D (5 bases). With 5 bases removed from V and 0 bases from J, the gap between germline ends came to 12 bases. CDR3 length equals 15 residues. Germline V gives CDR1 SEHNR, CDR2 FQNEAQ (reference sequence). The CDR3 sequence: CASSPGVPSTDTQYS. CDR3 sequence (DNA): TGTGCCAGCAGCCCCGGGGTACCTAGCACAGATACGCAGTATTCT.